Sequencing of this T cell receptor beta chain was carried out in a study of T cell changes during pregnancy in multiple sclerosis (dated by TCRdb to about 2019). A note on the overall study: The study looked at changes in the T cell repertoire across pregnancy in women with multiple sclerosis.

The CDR3 sequence holds 15 residues, the cysteine and phenylalanine included. Only the CDR3 region is kept as DNA, spanning 45 bases read in frame from base 1. V ends up 5 bases short and J 7 bases short, with an unmatched junction base count of 6. The germline V gene (reference sequence) specifies SEHNR as CDR1 and FQNEAQ as CDR2. In the case of this clone: This clone's antigen is unknown. Base qualities are missing; no much larger clone stands one base away.

The method behind the library was the immunoSEQ multiplex PCR assay. The clones in this table, taken by TCRdb from immuneACCESS, are in-frame only. Not every clone is retained; where verified, under half of the shortfall comes from an unresolved V gene, and the cause of the rest is unknown. The sample profile shows around 43,000 clones; 93% of them were found once. Around 3.9% of the sample belongs to the ten largest clones. The sequence derives from a female donor with multiple sclerosis, enrolled in a pregnancy study. The sequenced sample was CD8+ T cells from peripheral blood mononuclear cells, obtained after pregnancy. The rearranged chain carries TRBV7-9 and TRBJ1-6; 9 of the junction bases match TRBD1. The sequenced DNA is TGTGCCAGCAGCGCCACGACAGGGGGGAATTCACCCCTCCACTTT. Translated, it reads CASSATTGGNSPLHF.